One and the same sample provided the 5 T cell receptor beta chains below, sequenced in a study of shared clonotypes between healthy human individuals. The assay was immunoSEQ multiplex PCR, and TCRdb's table has in-frame clones only and misses some. The data hold some 2 million clones, with about 95% observed a single time. Naive CD8 cells comprised CD45RO-negative, CCR7-positively selected cells, excluding terminally differentiated effector memory CD45RA+ cells. Sequenced sample: naive CD8+ T cells sorted from blood. These receptors all stem from a man aged 18-30 years in good health.

As to this clone: Other DNA sequences in the same sample also yield this CDR3. V usage is TRBV11-2 and J usage is TRBJ2-7; D not certain. V was cut by 0 bases and J by 3 bases, with 6 bases left in between. Germline CDR1 and CDR2: SGHAT and FQNNGV. This CDR3 contains 13 residues. The CDR3 DNA follows: TGTGCCAGCAGCTTAGATCCAGGCTACGAGCAGTACTTC. Translated, it gives CASSLDPGYEQYF.

The gene calls are TRBV6-5 and TRBJ1-1, with a weak D call TRBD1 (6 bases). Trimming left V 5 bases short and J 4 bases short, with 14 bases between. Germline V gives CDR1 MNHEY, CDR2 SVGAGI. There are 14 residues in the CDR3. The CDR3 reads CASSDQGLGTEAFF. As DNA, the CDR3 is TGTGCCAGCAGTGACCAGGGGTTGGGCACTGAAGCTTTCTTT.

The chain carries TRBV6-1 and TRBJ2-2; 7 bases agree with TRBD1. There are 15 residues in the CDR3. Germline V gene lookup returns CDR1 MNHNS and CDR2 SASEGT. Trimming cost V 3 bases and J 6 bases; bases outside gene matches: 7. The CDR3 DNA is TGTGCCAGCAGTGAGGTCAGGGGGTTGGCCGGGGAGCTGTTTTTT. Protein sequence: CASSEVRGLAGELFF.

As regards this clone: Other nucleotide sequences from this sample produce the same CDR3. The chain links TRBV27 to TRBJ2-7, with D unresolved. The V end lost 4 bases, the J end lost 2 bases, and 12 bases lay between the germline ends. The CDR3 is 14 residues long. Germline CDR1 is MNHEY and CDR2 is SMNVEV (reference sequence). CDR3 region: CASSSFGQAYEQYF. DNA for the CDR3: TGTGCCAGCAGTTCTTTCGGCCAGGCCTACGAGCAGTACTTC.

The chain carries TRBV6-6 and TRBJ2-3, with D maybe TRBD2 (5 bases). The CDR3 length is 15 residues. Germline V CDR1 and CDR2: MNHNY, SVGAGI (reference sequence). V was trimmed by 3 bases and J by 5 bases, leaving 15 bases between them. As DNA, the CDR3 is TGTGCCAGCAGTTATGCTAGCTTCGTGAAAGATACGCAGTATTTT. Amino acid sequence: CASSYASFVKDTQYF.